This T cell receptor (beta chain) was documented in a study of graft-versus-host responses after intestinal transplantation. Study-wide context: The whole recipient group had anti-thymocyte globulin induction followed by tacrolimus and steroids for roughly three years. Study-level results: GvH clones turned up in recipient marrow; some had shown up first in ileum or blood. High graft-versus-host to host-versus-graft clonal ratios were seen in allografts of patients with graft-donor T cell macrochimerism.

Lymphocytes from graft epithelium and lamina propria were isolated. Repertoires were generated with immunoSEQ multiplex PCR, while TCRdb's copy carries only in-frame clones and drops some. This table has over 7,000 clones, approximately 79% appearing once. Comments on this clone: What it recognizes is unknown. Different DNA sequences within this sample yield the same CDR3.

The CDR3 has 13 amino acids. Trimming took off 7 bases at V and 2 bases at J, with 10 bases between the two ends. From germline, CDR1 is KGHSH and CDR2 LQKENI. This chain joins TRBV18 and TRBJ2-3, with D perhaps being TRBD1 or TRBD2 (5 bases each). Sequencing used ileum tissue, obtained about 490 days after intestinal transplant. This receptor was identified in a human patient who received an intestinal transplant, so some T cells may come from the graft donor. In nucleotides, the CDR3 is TGTGCCAGCTTTGGGACCGCCACAGATACGCAGTATTTT. Protein: CASFGTATDTQYF.